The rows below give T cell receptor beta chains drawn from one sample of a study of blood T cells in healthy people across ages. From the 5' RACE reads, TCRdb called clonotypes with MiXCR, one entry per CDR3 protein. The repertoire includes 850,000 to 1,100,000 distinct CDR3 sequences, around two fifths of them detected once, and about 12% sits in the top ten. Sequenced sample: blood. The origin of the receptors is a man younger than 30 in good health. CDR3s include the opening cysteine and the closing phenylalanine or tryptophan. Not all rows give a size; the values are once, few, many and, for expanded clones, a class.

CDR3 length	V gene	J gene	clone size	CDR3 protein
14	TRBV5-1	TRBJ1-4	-	CASSTTGTNEKLFF
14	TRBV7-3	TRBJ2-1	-	CASSLHAGDNEQFF
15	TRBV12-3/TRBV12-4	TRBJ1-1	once	CASSLAAGLGAQAFF
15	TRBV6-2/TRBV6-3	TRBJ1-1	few	CASIHRGLGNTEAFF
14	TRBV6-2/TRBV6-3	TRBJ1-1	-	CASSYTHPNTEAFF
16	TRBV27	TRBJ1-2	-	CASSQRQGRANYGYTF
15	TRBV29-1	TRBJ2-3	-	CSVEDAVRGADTQYF
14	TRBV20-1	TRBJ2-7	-	CSASFPDRNYEQYF
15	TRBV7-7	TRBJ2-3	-	CASSSGQGGSDTQYF
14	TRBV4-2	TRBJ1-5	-	CASSLNGGNQPQHF
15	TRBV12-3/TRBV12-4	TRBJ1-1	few	CASSLATDPRAEAFF
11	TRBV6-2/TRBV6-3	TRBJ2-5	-	CASSRRSWQYF
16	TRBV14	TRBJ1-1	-	CASSQDRKLRQGEAFF
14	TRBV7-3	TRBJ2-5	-	CASSFGTKQETQYF
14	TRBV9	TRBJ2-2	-	CASSGGDTTGELFF
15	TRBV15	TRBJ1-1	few	CATSRDAGVNTEAFF
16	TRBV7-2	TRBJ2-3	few	CASSLSPGMSTDTQYF
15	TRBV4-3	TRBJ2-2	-	CASSQASVYTGELFF
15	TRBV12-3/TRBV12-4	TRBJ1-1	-	CASSLALVPGTEAFF
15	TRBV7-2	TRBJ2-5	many	CASSLDGQGGETQYF
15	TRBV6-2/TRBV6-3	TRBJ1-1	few	CASRAWTGTNTEAFF
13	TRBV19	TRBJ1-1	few	CASSRRLNTEAFF
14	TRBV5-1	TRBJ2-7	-	CASSLSAGGYEQYF
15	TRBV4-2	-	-	CASSQGTSDRGEQYF
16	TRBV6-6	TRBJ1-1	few	CASRPPRQVLNTEAFF
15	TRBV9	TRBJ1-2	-	CASSVDDRGPRGYTF
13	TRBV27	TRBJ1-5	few	CASRPGNRRPQHF
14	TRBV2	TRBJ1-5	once	CASGAAVSGSPQHF
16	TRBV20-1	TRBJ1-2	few	CSARDLGRQGLRGYTF